Listed below are T cell receptor beta chains from one sample, sequenced in a study of vaccination and CD4 T cells after COVID-19. MiXCR, applied by TCRdb to the PCR reads, yields one record per CDR3 protein. The sample lists roughly 5,300 distinct CDR3 sequences; about 50% were seen once. No antigen has been identified for these receptors. Source material: CD4+ T cells from blood, cultured in vitro. These receptors were collected from a human donor who had recovered from COVID-19. Both conserved end residues are part of each CDR3. D genes are given only for firm matches. Expanded clones are given a class, and other clones once, few, many or no size at all.

d_gene | j_gene | abundance | v_gene | CDR3aa | CDR3nt
TRBD1 | TRBJ2-3 | few | TRBV7-2 | CASSYPGQGSTDTQYF | TGTGCCAGCAGCTACCCGGGACAGGGTAGCACAGATACGCAGTATTTT
. | TRBJ1-1 | . | TRBV20-1 | CSARSGNTEAFF | TGCAGTGCTAGATCCGGGAACACTGAAGCTTTCTTT
. | TRBJ2-1 | . | TRBV24-1 | CATSVNGLQFF | TGTGCCACCAGTGTTAATGGTTTGCAGTTCTTC
. | TRBJ2-1 | . | TRBV7-3 | CASSLNRGSHNEQFF | TGTGCCAGCAGCTTAAATCGTGGGAGCCACAATGAGCAGTTCTTC
. | TRBJ2-4 | few | TRBV20-1 | CSARVAGLNIQYF | TGCAGTGCTAGAGTAGCCGGGTTGAACATTCAGTACTTC
TRBD2 | TRBJ2-1 | . | TRBV20-1 | CSARDPAGGPYNEQFF | TGCAGTGCTAGAGATCCAGCGGGAGGACCATACAATGAGCAGTTCTTC
TRBD1 | TRBJ1-1 | . | TRBV19 | CASHRGRGLENTEAFF | TGTGCCAGTCATAGAGGCAGGGGGCTAGAGAACACTGAAGCTTTCTTT
. | TRBJ2-7 | . | TRBV2 | CASRETSFGEQYF | TGTGCCAGCAGAGAGACTAGTTTCGGCGAGCAGTACTTC
. | TRBJ2-5 | few | TRBV7-6 | CASSSRQDSRETQYF | TGTGCCAGCAGCTCCCGACAGGATAGTAGAGAGACCCAGTACTTC
. | TRBJ1-2 | . | TRBV6-1 | CASTPRPGAGGYTF | TGTGCCAGCACCCCCCGTCCGGGGGCGGGTGGCTACACCTTC
. | TRBJ1-1 | . | TRBV6-1 | CASNFLSDTEAFF | TGTGCCAGCAACTTTCTCTCGGACACTGAAGCTTTCTTT
TRBD1 | TRBJ1-2 | . | TRBV7-9 | CASSLALLGTGGNYGYTF | TGTGCCAGCAGCTTGGCCTTACTGGGGACAGGCGGTAACTATGGCTACACCTTC
. | TRBJ1-6 | . | TRBV6-5 | CASSYDVGFTPLHF | TGTGCCAGCAGTTACGATGTTGGATTCACACCCCTCCACTTT
. | TRBJ2-5 | . | TRBV7-6 | CASSGSRGQYF | TGTGCCAGCAGCGGCTCTAGAGGCCAGTACTTC
. | TRBJ1-1 | . | TRBV30 | CAWTPDSNTEAFF | TGTGCCTGGACTCCGGACAGTAACACTGAAGCTTTCTTT
TRBD2 | TRBJ2-7 | once | TRBV6-1 | CASRRLAGSHEQYF | TGTGCCAGCCGTCGACTAGCGGGGTCCCACGAGCAGTACTTC
. | TRBJ1-1 | few | TRBV6-5 | CASRSEGTWDEAFF | TGTGCCAGCCGTTCCGAGGGGACCTGGGATGAAGCTTTCTTT
. | TRBJ1-2 | once | TRBV20-1 | CSARWPMGYRYTF | TGCAGTGCTAGATGGCCGATGGGCTATCGCTACACCTTC
TRBD1 | TRBJ1-2 | few | TRBV2 | CASLTRGEGYTF | TGTGCCAGCCTTACCAGGGGGGAAGGCTACACCTTC
. | TRBJ1-2 | few | TRBV10-3 | CAISEWAEPAGYTF | TGTGCCATCAGTGAGTGGGCGGAACCCGCTGGCTACACCTTC
TRBD2 | TRBJ2-5 | . | TRBV6-1 | CASTPGGGIEETQYF | TGTGCCAGCACCCCCGGGGGGGGGATAGAAGAGACCCAGTACTTC
TRBD1 | TRBJ2-7 | . | TRBV7-9 | CASSPKDRGRSYEQYF | TGTGCCAGCAGCCCGAAGGACAGGGGGCGGTCCTACGAGCAGTACTTC
. | TRBJ1-1 | . | TRBV6-5 | CASSYGGLLSEAFF | TGTGCCAGCAGTTACGGGGGGCTTTTGTCTGAAGCTTTCTTT
. | TRBJ2-7 | . | TRBV2 | CASSWATGSYEQYF | TGTGCCAGCAGCTGGGCAACGGGTTCCTACGAGCAGTACTTC
TRBD2 | TRBJ2-5 | . | TRBV6-5 | CASSYLGGRGETQYF | TGTGCCAGCAGTTACCTCGGCGGGAGAGGGGAGACCCAGTACTTC
TRBD1 | TRBJ2-1 | . | TRBV15 | CATSRALTGGHNEQFF | TGTGCCACCAGCAGAGCCCTGACAGGGGGCCACAATGAGCAGTTCTTC
. | TRBJ1-6 | . | TRBV6-1 | CASKRDNMESPLHF | TGTGCCAGCAAGCGGGACAATATGGAATCACCCCTCCACTTT
. | TRBJ1-5 | few | TRBV11-2 | CASSRGTQGQPQHF | TGTGCCAGCAGCCGGGGGACCCAGGGTCAGCCCCAGCATTTT
. | TRBJ1-5 | . | TRBV6-1 | CATQESFLVLISPQHF | TGTGCCACCCAGGAGTCATTCCTCGTTTTAATCAGCCCCCAGCATTTT
. | TRBJ1-5 | few | TRBV6-5 | CASSSQTTRDNQPQHF | TGTGCCAGCAGTTCCCAAACCACTAGAGACAATCAGCCCCAGCATTTT
. | TRBJ2-1 | . | TRBV6-1 | CAPGGTGGAEIEGEQFF | TGTGCCCCGGGGGGAACGGGGGGCGCTGAAATAGAAGGGGAGCAGTTCTTC
. | TRBJ2-1 | . | TRBV5-4 | CASSPTSSSYNEQFF | TGTGCCAGCAGCCCTACATCGAGCTCCTACAATGAGCAGTTCTTC
. | TRBJ2-3 | . | TRBV4-1 | CASSQMVWADTQYF | TGCGCCAGCAGCCAAATGGTCTGGGCAGATACGCAGTATTTT
. | TRBJ2-1 | few | TRBV7-9 | CASSAPGLYNEQFF | TGTGCCAGCAGCGCCCCGGGACTTTACAATGAGCAGTTCTTC
. | TRBJ1-4 | few | TRBV7-2 | CASSHRDEGEKLFF | TGTGCCAGCAGCCACCGGGACGAGGGTGAAAAACTGTTTTTT
. | TRBJ1-5 | few | TRBV5-5 | CASSTQGNQPQHF | TGTGCCAGCAGCACCCAGGGGAATCAGCCCCAGCATTTT